The 18 T cell receptor beta chains presented below share a single source sample, sequenced in a study of T cell repertoires in cytomegalovirus infection. TCRdb redid the calling of the reads with MiXCR, one entry per CDR3 protein. The sample has about 400,000 distinct CDR3 sequences; less than 20% are singletons. Sequencing was done on a sample of PBMCs. Every receptor here comes from a human donor in good health (CMV status not recorded). Some clones in this sample may be carry-over from other donors' samples.

V and J are TRBV18 and TRBJ2-1; a weak D match, TRBD2 (6 bases). The CDR3 consists of 13 residues. Germline V gene sequence: CDR1 KGHSH, CDR2 LQKENI. The V end lost 3 bases, the J end lost 8 bases, and 11 bases lay between the germline ends. Here the CDR3 DNA reads TGTGCCAGCTCACCGCGGAGGGGCGATGAGCAGTTCTTC. Its translation: CASSPRRGDEQFF.

Only a few counts were recorded for this clonotype. The CDR3 region has the DNA TGTGCCAGCAGTAACCCGCATGCGGGGGAGAACACTGAAGCTTTCTTT. This gives the protein CASSNPHAGENTEAFF. The rearrangement joins TRBV6-5 to TRBJ1-1; a weak D match, TRBD1 (5 bases). The V end was cut by 5 bases, the J end by 1 base, with 17 bases between. This CDR3 is built from 16 residues. Germline CDR1 reads MNHEY; CDR2 reads SVGAGI.

This clonotype was observed at least ten times. This chain links TRBV7-2 with TRBJ2-7, with 7 bases lining up with TRBD2. The V gene's germline CDR1 is SGHTA and CDR2 FQGNSA. The CDR3 consists of 14 residues. With 5 bases clipped from V and 1 base from J, the junction kept 5 bases outside the gene matches. This CDR3 is CASSPGGESYEQYF. Here the CDR3 DNA reads TGTGCCAGCAGCCCGGGAGGCGAGTCCTACGAGCAGTACTTC.

The chain couples TRBV7-2 to TRBJ2-5; 8 nucleotides align to TRBD2. Germline CDR1 SGHTA, CDR2 FQGNSA. V was clipped by 1 base and J by 4 bases; unmatched bases: 11. The length of the CDR3 is 17 residues. CDR3 bases: TGTGCCAGCAGCTTAGAGAACGGGGGGGGCTGGGGAGAGACCCAGTACTTC. This translates into CASSLENGGGWGETQYF.

The rearrangement links TRBV7-9 to TRBJ2-2; 9 bases agree with TRBD1. The germline V gene encodes CDR1 SEHNR and CDR2 FQNEAQ (reference sequence). The ends lost 2 bases at V and 5 bases at J; junction bases unmatched: 6. This CDR3 is 16 amino acids long. In DNA form, the CDR3 reads TGTGCCAGCAGCTTACGGTTTGACAGGGGGACCGGGGAGCTGTTTTTT. This sequence encodes CASSLRFDRGTGELFF. Full variable domain (outside the CDR3, taken from reference TRBV7-9 and TRBJ2-2): DTGVSQNPRHKITKRGQNVTFRCDPISEHNRLYWYRQTLGQGPEFLTYFQNEAQLEKSRLLSDRFSAERPKGSFSTLEIQRTEQGDSAMYLCASSLRFDRGTGELFFGEGSRLTVL.

The gene calls are TRBV6-1 and TRBJ2-3; the match to TRBD2 covers 10 bases. The CDR3 is 13 residues long. Germline V gene lookup returns CDR1 MNHNS and CDR2 SASEGT. Trimming at V came to 7 bases and at J to 5 bases, leaving 3 bases not matched to a gene. In DNA form, the CDR3 reads TGTGCCAGCAAGCGGGAGGGCGGAGATACGCAGTATTTT. It encodes CASKREGGDTQYF.

The chain joins TRBV14 to TRBJ1-1; TRBD1 matches 11 bases. V lost 3 bases and J lost 4; bases outside the gene matches: 4. The CDR3 totals 15 residues. Germline-derived CDR1 and CDR2 are SGHDN and FVKESK. CDR3 nucleotides: TGTGCCAGCAGCCAGGGACAGGGGGTGAGCACTGAAGCTTTCTTT. This encodes CASSQGQGVSTEAFF.

The sample holds a few counts of this clonotype. The V and J genes are TRBV6-6 and TRBJ1-6, with D uncertain. CDR1 is MNHNY, CDR2 SVGAGI, per germline (reference sequence). The CDR3 runs to 15 residues. Trimming stripped 2 bases from V and 8 bases from J, with 13 bases between. The CDR3 sequence: CASSYSPAEHSPLHF. In nucleotides, the CDR3 is TGTGCCAGCAGTTACAGCCCGGCGGAGCATTCACCCCTCCACTTT.

This rearrangement joins TRBV12-3 or TRBV12-4 to TRBJ2-3; D is possibly TRBD1 (5 bases). This CDR3 comprises 14 residues. Trimming cost V 3 bases and J 2 bases, with 9 bases left between them. The CDR3 coding sequence is TGTGCCAGCAGTTTTGACAGATACACAGATACGCAGTATTTT. Translation gives CASSFDRYTDTQYF.

The gene calls are TRBV11-2 and TRBJ1-1, with D perhaps TRBD1 (6 bases). CDR3 length: 15 amino acids. V lost 11 bases to trimming and J lost 7 bases, with 26 bases between them. Germline V CDR1 and CDR2: SGHAT, FQNNGV. For the CDR3, the DNA is TGTGCCTCCAACGGGGGATACCGGGGGCAGGATGAAGCTTTCTTT. The encoded protein is CASNGGYRGQDEAFF.

The chain employs TRBV10-3 and TRBJ1-6; D not certain. Germline V gene data show CDR1 as ENHRY and CDR2 as SYGVKD. CDR3 length: 16 amino acids. Trimming took 0 bases from V and 1 from J, leaving 7 bases between them. For the CDR3, the DNA is TGTGCCATCAGTGAGTCCAGTGGATCCTATAATTCACCCCTCCACTTT. Its protein is CAISESSGSYNSPLHF.

The CDR3 loop is CASSSYIPTTEAFF. CDR3 bases: TGCGCCAGCAGCTCTTATATCCCTACAACTGAAGCTTTCTTT. The chain couples TRBV4-1 to TRBJ1-1; D gene unclear. This CDR3 has 14 amino acids. Germline CDR1 reads MGHRA; CDR2 reads YSYEKL. V was trimmed by 5 bases and J by 5 bases, leaving 15 bases between them.

This clonotype was seen more than once but under ten times. The V gene is TRBV20-1, the J gene TRBJ2-7, with 11 bases fitting TRBD1. The CDR3 is made up of 13 amino acids. V lost 5 bases and J lost 3; bases outside the gene matches: 3. Looked up from germline, CDR1 is DFQATT and CDR2 is SNEGSKA (reference sequence). The CDR3 sequence: CSAGGQGDYEQYF. The CDR3 nucleotides are TGCAGTGCTGGGGGACAGGGGGACTACGAGCAGTACTTC.

The sample holds many counts of this clonotype. J is TRBJ1-6 and V is TRBV2; tentatively, D is TRBD1 (5 bases). V lost 5 bases and J lost 9, with 8 bases in between. Germline V gives CDR1 SNHLY, CDR2 FYNNEI. CDR3 size: 12 residues. The CDR3 spells CASSQRGSPLHF. CDR3 coding DNA: TGTGCCAGCAGTCAGAGGGGTTCACCCCTCCACTTT. The entire variable domain, with the rest obtained from reference TRBV2 and TRBJ1-6, is as follows: EPEVTQTPSHQVTQMGQEVILRCVPISNHLYFYWYRQILGQKVEFLVSFYNNEISEKSEIFDDQFSVERPDGSNFTLKIRSTKLEDSAMYFCASSQRGSPLHFGNGTRLTVT.

This clonotype was seen ten or more times. The V and J genes are TRBV12-3 or TRBV12-4 and TRBJ2-6; D call uncertain. The CDR3 is 14 residues long. Trimming shortened V by 6 bases and J by 0 bases, and 6 bases separated the two germline ends. The DNA of the CDR3 is TGTGCCAGCAGGGGTCTCTCTGGGGCCAACGTCCTGACTTTC. The encoded protein is CASRGLSGANVLTF.

This clonotype was seen a handful of times. The chain links TRBV7-9 to TRBJ2-1; TRBD1 matches at 12 bases. The CDR3 is made up of 15 amino acids. With V trimmed by 4 bases and J by 7 bases, 5 bases remained unmatched. Germline V gene lookup returns CDR1 SEHNR and CDR2 FQNEAQ (reference sequence). CDR3 protein: CASSSRDRGQNEQFF. CDR3 coding DNA: TGTGCCAGCAGCTCCCGGGACAGGGGGCAGAATGAGCAGTTCTTC.

This clonotype has only a few counts. CDR3 region: CASSPRFRDRRNTIYF. The CDR3 DNA follows: TGTGCCAGCAGCCCGCGATTCCGGGACCGAAGAAACACCATATATTTT. The rearrangement uses TRBV7-8 and TRBJ1-3; perhaps TRBD1 as D (5 bases). The germline V gene has CDR1 SGHVS and CDR2 FQNEAQ. Between the trimmed V and J ends, which lost 5 bases and 5 bases, there was a span of 19 bases. The CDR3 is 16 residues long.

This clonotype was seen at least ten times. V and J are TRBV6-1 and TRBJ2-7; D is undetermined. V was clipped by 7 bases and J by 1 base, with 20 bases between them. The CDR3 runs 16 residues. The germline V gene encodes CDR1 MNHNS and CDR2 SASEGT. CDR3 DNA sequence: TGTGCCAGCAACCCTTTTCGGCGCGCGGATTCCTACGAGCAGTACTTC. Amino acid sequence: CASNPFRRADSYEQYF.